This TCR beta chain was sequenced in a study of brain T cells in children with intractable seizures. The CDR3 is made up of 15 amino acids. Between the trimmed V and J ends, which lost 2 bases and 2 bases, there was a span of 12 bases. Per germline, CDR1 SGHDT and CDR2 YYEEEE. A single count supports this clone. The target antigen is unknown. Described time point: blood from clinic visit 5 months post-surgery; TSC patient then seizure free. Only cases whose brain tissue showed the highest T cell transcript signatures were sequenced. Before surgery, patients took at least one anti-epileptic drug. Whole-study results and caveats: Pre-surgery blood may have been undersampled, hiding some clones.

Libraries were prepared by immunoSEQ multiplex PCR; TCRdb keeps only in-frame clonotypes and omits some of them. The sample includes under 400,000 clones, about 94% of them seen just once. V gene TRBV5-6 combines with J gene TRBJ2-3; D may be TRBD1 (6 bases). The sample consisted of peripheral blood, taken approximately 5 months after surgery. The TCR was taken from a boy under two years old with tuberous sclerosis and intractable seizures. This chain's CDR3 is CASSFLGGVTDTQYF. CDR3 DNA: TGTGCCAGCAGCTTTCTAGGGGGAGTCACAGATACGCAGTATTTT.